This T cell receptor beta chain originates from a study of blood T cell repertoires in COVID-19. On the study more broadly: Researchers got acute and convalescent COVID-19 samples from the United States, Italy and Spain.

The authors' processing: Estimated nucleated cell counts came from reference gene primer amplification. Data came from immunoSEQ multiplex PCR; TCRdb stores just in-frame clones and leaves some out. V and J calls and clone size follow that table, whereas D and trimming were derived from the DNA. The table lists approximately 46,000 clones, approximately 80% of them singletons. The V gene's germline CDR1 is LGHDT and CDR2 YNNKEL (reference sequence). The CDR3 extends over 14 amino acids. V shed 2 bases and J 2 bases; nucleotides not matched to a gene: 1. The V and J genes are TRBV3-1 (or the pseudogene TRBV3-2) and TRBJ2-3, with TRBD2 identical over 7 bases. Sequenced input: peripheral blood. The receptor was isolated from a human donor in a cohort sampled during active COVID-19. The CDR3 spells CASSQRDYTDTQYF. The CDR3 DNA reads as TGTGCCAGCAGCCAACGGGACTACACAGATACGCAGTATTTT.